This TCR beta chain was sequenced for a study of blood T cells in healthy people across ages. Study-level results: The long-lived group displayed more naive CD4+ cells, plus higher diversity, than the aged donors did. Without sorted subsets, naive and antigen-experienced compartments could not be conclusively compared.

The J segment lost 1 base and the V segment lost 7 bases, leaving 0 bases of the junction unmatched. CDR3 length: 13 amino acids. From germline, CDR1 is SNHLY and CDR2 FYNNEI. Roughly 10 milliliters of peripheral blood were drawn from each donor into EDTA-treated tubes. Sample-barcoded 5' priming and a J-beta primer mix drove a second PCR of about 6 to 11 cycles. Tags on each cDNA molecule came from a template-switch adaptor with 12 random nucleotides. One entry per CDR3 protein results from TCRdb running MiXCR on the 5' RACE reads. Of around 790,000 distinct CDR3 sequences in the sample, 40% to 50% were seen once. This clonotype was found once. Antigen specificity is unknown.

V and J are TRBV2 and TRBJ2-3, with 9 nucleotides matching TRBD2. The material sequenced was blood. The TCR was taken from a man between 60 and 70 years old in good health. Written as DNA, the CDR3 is TGTGCCAGCATAGCGGGGGGCACAGATACGCAGTATTTT. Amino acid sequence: CASIAGGTDTQYF.